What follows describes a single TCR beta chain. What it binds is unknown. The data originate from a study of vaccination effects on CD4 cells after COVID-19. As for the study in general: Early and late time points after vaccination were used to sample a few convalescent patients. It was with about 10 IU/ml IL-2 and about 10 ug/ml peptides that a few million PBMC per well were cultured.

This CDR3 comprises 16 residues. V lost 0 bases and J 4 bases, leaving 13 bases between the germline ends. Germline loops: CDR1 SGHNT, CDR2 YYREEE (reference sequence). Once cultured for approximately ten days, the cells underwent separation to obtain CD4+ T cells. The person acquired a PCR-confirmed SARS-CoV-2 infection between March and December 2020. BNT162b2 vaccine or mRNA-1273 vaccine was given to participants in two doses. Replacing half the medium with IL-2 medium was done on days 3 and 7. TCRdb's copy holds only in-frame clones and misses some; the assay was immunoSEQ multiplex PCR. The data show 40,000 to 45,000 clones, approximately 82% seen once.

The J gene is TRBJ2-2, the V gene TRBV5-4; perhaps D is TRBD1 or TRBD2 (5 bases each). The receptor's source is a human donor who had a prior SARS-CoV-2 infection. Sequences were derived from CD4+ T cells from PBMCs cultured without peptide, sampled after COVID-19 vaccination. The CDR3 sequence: CASSLEYGAFTGELFF. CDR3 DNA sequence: TGTGCCAGCAGCTTGGAATACGGGGCTTTCACCGGGGAGCTGTTTTTT.